What follows are 21 T cell receptor beta chains derived from one specimen sequenced in a study of shared clonotypes between healthy human individuals. Only in-frame clones appear in the TCRdb table, and some are missing; sequencing was by immunoSEQ multiplex PCR. The profile shows approximately 330,000 clones, around four fifths of them singletons. Sequenced sample: memory CD4+ T cells sorted from blood. Noted subset: CD45RA-negative fraction. Receptor source: a man aged 25 to 40 in good health.

This rearrangement joins TRBV5-4 to TRBJ1-1, with unresolved D. V shed 0 bases and J shed 11 bases, with 14 bases lying between them. Germline V gene data show CDR1 as SGHNT and CDR2 as YYREEE (reference sequence). The CDR3 spans 13 residues. This CDR3 reads CASSLAGGREAFF. The CDR3 nucleotides are TGTGCCAGCAGCTTGGCCGGCGGGAGGGAGGCTTTCTTT. Looking up the rest from reference TRBV5-4 and TRBJ1-1 gives the full variable domain: ETGVTQSPTHLIKTRGQQVTLRCSSQSGHNTVSWYQQALGQGPQFIFQYYREEENGRGNFPPRFSGLQFPNYSSELNVNALELDDSALYLCASSLAGGREAFFGQGTRLTVV.

The chain joins TRBV30 to TRBJ1-4; D ambiguous. The germline CDR1 and CDR2 sequences are GTSNPN and SVGIG (reference sequence). V shed 4 bases and J shed 6 bases, with 6 bases lying between them. There are 11 residues in the CDR3. The CDR3 is CAWNQDEKLFF. In nucleotides, the CDR3 is TGTGCCTGGAACCAGGATGAAAAACTGTTTTTT.

The chain has TRBV18 and TRBJ2-5; 9 bases are shared with TRBD2. The V gene end was trimmed by 3 bases and the J gene end by 4 bases; junction bases not matched to a gene: 6. The CDR3 extends over 15 amino acids. Germline V CDR1 and CDR2: KGHSH, LQKENI. This CDR3 reads CASSPVAGEIETQYF. The CDR3 bases are TGTGCCAGCTCACCGGTAGCGGGAGAGATAGAGACCCAGTACTTC.

On this clone itself: The same CDR3 is also encoded by other DNA sequences in this sample. V usage is TRBV18 and J usage is TRBJ2-3; 9 nucleotides match TRBD2. V shed 1 base, J shed 4 bases, and the junction held 6 bases outside the gene matches. Germline CDR1 and CDR2: KGHSH and LQKENI. The CDR3 spans 16 residues. CDR3 nucleotide sequence: TGTGCCAGCTCACCACGGGGTGCGGGAGGGTCAGATACGCAGTATTTT. Protein product: CASSPRGAGGSDTQYF.

V usage is TRBV7-2 and J usage is TRBJ1-4, with D possibly matching TRBD1 (6 bases). CDR1 is SGHTA and CDR2 is FQGNSA in the germline V gene. The CDR3 has 13 residues. Trimming shortened V by 3 bases and J by 4 bases, and 6 bases separated the two germline ends. The CDR3 region is CASSFRGNEKLFF. The CDR3 region has the DNA TGTGCCAGCAGCTTCAGGGGTAATGAAAAACTGTTTTTT.

This clone has just a few counts. The same CDR3 arises from other DNA sequences in this sample as well. The chain couples TRBV19 to TRBJ2-7; 10 positions match TRBD2. The CDR3 covers 16 residues. CDR1 and CDR2 from the germline V gene are LNHDA and SQIVND (reference sequence). V gave up 5 bases and J gave up 3 bases; unmatched junction bases: 10. This chain's CDR3 is CASSPGLAGVRYEQYF. In DNA, the CDR3 is TGTGCCAGTAGTCCGGGCCTAGCGGGAGTTCGCTACGAGCAGTACTTC.

V usage is TRBV11-2 and J usage is TRBJ2-3; D gene uncertain. Trimming took 5 bases from V and 5 from J, leaving 11 bases between them. This CDR3 contains 13 residues. CDR1 is SGHAT, CDR2 FQNNGV, per germline. DNA of the CDR3: TGTGCCAGCAGCCTTATGAGGAAAGATACGCAGTATTTT. This gives the protein CASSLMRKDTQYF. Based on the CDR3 plus reference TRBV11-2 and TRBJ2-3, the full variable domain is EAGVAQSPRYKIIEKRQSVAFWCNPISGHATLYWYQQILGQGPKLLIQFQNNGVVDDSQLPKDRFSAERLKGVDSTLKIQPAKLEDSAVYLCASSLMRKDTQYFGPGTRLTVL.

The rearrangement joins TRBV18 to TRBJ2-6, with D tentatively TRBD1 (5 bases). Germline V CDR1 and CDR2: KGHSH, LQKENI. Deletions cut 4 bases from V and 4 bases from J, with 14 bases between. The CDR3 is 16 residues long. The CDR3 loop reads CASSQTRGSGANVLTF. The CDR3 DNA reads as TGTGCCAGCTCACAAACAAGGGGTTCCGGGGCCAACGTCCTGACTTTC.

On this clone itself: A much bigger clone sits one base away, suggesting this may be a read error. CDR3 in amino acids: CASSGLAGNNEQFF. The CDR3 DNA follows: TGCGCCAGCAGTGGACTAGCGGGAAACAATGAGCAGTTCTTC. The chain employs TRBV5-1 and TRBJ2-1, with TRBD2 matching 12 bases. Germline trimming cut 5 bases from V and 5 bases from J; bases unmatched to any gene: 2. The CDR3 is 14 residues long. From germline, CDR1 is SGHRS and CDR2 YFSETQ.

The chain recombines TRBV6-5 with TRBJ2-3, with 11 bases fitting TRBD1. In germline, CDR1 is MNHEY, CDR2 SVGAGI. There are 16 residues in the CDR3. The trim removed 0 bases at V and 3 bases at J, leaving 2 bases unmatched. CDR3 loop: CASSYSGTGGTDTQYF. The CDR3 coding sequence is TGTGCCAGCAGTTACTCCGGGACAGGGGGGACAGATACGCAGTATTTT.

The gene calls are TRBV5-4 and TRBJ2-1; the match to TRBD2 covers 7 bases. The junction had 15 bases not matched to a gene; V was cut back by 4 bases and J by 8 bases. The CDR3 length is 16 residues. CDR1 and CDR2 (germline): SGHNT, YYREEE (reference sequence). The CDR3 spells CASSLPGLAGVHEQFF. The CDR3 nucleotides read TGTGCCAGCAGCCTGCCTGGATTAGCGGGCGTGCATGAGCAGTTCTTC.

The chain carries TRBV28 and TRBJ1-1, with 7 bases fitting TRBD1. J was trimmed by 4 bases and V by 5 bases; bases with no gene match: 7. This CDR3 contains 14 residues. Per the germline V gene, CDR1 is MDHEN and CDR2 is SYDVKM. This CDR3 is CASSTRTGPTEAFF. The CDR3 coding sequence is TGTGCCAGCAGTACCCGGACAGGCCCCACTGAAGCTTTCTTT.

The chain employs TRBV6-1 and TRBJ1-2, with 10 bases matching TRBD1. V shed 1 base, J shed 3 bases, and the junction held 8 bases outside the gene matches. The germline CDR1 and CDR2 sequences are MNHNS and SASEGT. CDR3 length: 17 residues. The CDR3 is CASSEGFRTGGDYGYTF. CDR3 DNA: TGTGCCAGCAGTGAAGGCTTTCGGACAGGGGGGGACTATGGCTACACCTTC.

This clone showed up just a few times. The chain links TRBV5-4 to TRBJ2-7; D is perhaps TRBD2 (6 bases). V lost 2 bases and J lost 7, with 19 bases in between. The CDR3 totals 15 residues. Germline CDR1 and CDR2: SGHNT and YYREEE (reference sequence). Written as DNA, the CDR3 is TGTGCCAGCAGCTTCGGCGGGGTGCTGGCGGGGGAGCAGTACTTC. This sequence encodes CASSFGGVLAGEQYF.

As DNA, the CDR3 is TGTGCCTGGAAAGGCTCCGGGCGGGGTGAGCAGTTCTTC. Protein product: CAWKGSGRGEQFF. The rearrangement uses TRBV30 and TRBJ2-1; perhaps TRBD2 as D (6 bases). Germline V gene sequence: CDR1 GTSNPN, CDR2 SVGIG (reference sequence). There are 13 residues in the CDR3. Trimming left V 4 bases short and J 9 bases short, with 16 bases between. Based on the CDR3 plus reference TRBV30 and TRBJ2-1, the full variable domain is SQTIHQWPATLVQPVGSPLSLECTVEGTSNPNLYWYRQAAGRGLQLLFYSVGIGQISSEVPQNLSASRPQDRQFILSSKKLLLSDSGFYLCAWKGSGRGEQFFGPGTRLTVL.

The chain employs TRBV19 and TRBJ1-2; D remains ambiguous. Germline values: CDR1 LNHDA, CDR2 SQIVND (reference sequence). V gave up 1 base and J gave up 6 bases, with 18 bases separating them. CDR3 length equals 16 residues. The CDR3, as DNA: TGTGCCAGTAGTATAGTGCGGGCCGAGGTAGGGAATGGCTACACCTTC. This sequence encodes CASSIVRAEVGNGYTF.

This CDR3 reads CASSFDFVPIEAFF. DNA of the CDR3: TGTGCCAGCAGCTTTGATTTCGTTCCGATAGAAGCTTTCTTT. The J gene is TRBJ1-1, the V gene TRBV5-8; D uncertain. Germline CDR1 SGHTS, CDR2 YDEGEE. Trimming removed 2 bases from V and 8 bases from J, with 16 bases in between. The CDR3 covers 14 residues. Looking up the rest from reference TRBV5-8 and TRBJ1-1 gives the full variable domain: EAGVTQSPTHLIKTRGQQATLRCSPISGHTSVYWYQQALGLGLQFLLWYDEGEERNRGNFPPRFSGRQFPNYSSELNVNALELEDSALYLCASSFDFVPIEAFFGQGTRLTVV.

This chain uses TRBV7-3 with TRBJ1-1, with TRBD1 matching 10 bases. This CDR3 has 18 amino acids. Germline trimming cut 1 base from V and 0 bases from J; bases unmatched to any gene: 8. Germline V lookup: CDR1 SGHTA, CDR2 FQGTGA. The CDR3 region is CASSLRAGTGALNTEAFF. CDR3 in DNA: TGTGCCAGCAGCTTAAGGGCGGGGACAGGGGCACTGAACACTGAAGCTTTCTTT. The full variable domain, rest sourced from reference TRBV7-3 and TRBJ1-1, is GAGVSQTPSNKVTEKGKYVELRCDPISGHTALYWYRQSLGQGPEFLIYFQGTGAADDSGLPNDRFFAVRPEGSVSTLKIQRTERGDSAVYLCASSLRAGTGALNTEAFFGQGTRLTVV.

This clone has ten or more counts. The rearrangement links TRBV19 to TRBJ1-5, with 9 bases aligning to TRBD1. The V segment lost 7 bases and the J segment 0 bases; nucleotides outside the gene matches: 4. The V gene's germline CDR1 is LNHDA and CDR2 SQIVND (reference sequence). The CDR3 is 15 residues long. CDR3 residues: CASNLQGASNQPQHF. As DNA, the CDR3 is TGTGCCAGTAACTTACAGGGGGCTAGCAATCAGCCCCAGCATTTT. The whole variable domain, filled in from reference TRBV19 and TRBJ1-5, reads DGGITQSPKYLFRKEGQNVTLSCEQNLNHDAMYWYRQDPGQGLRLIYYSQIVNDFQKGDIAEGYSVSREKKESFPLTVTSAQKNPTAFYLCASNLQGASNQPQHFGDGTRLSIL.

This sequence joins TRBV10-3 and TRBJ1-5; D not certain. This CDR3 contains 13 residues. CDR1 and CDR2 from the germline V gene are ENHRY and SYGVKD. Deletions cut 3 bases from V and 5 bases from J, with 8 bases between. The CDR3 DNA follows: TGTGCCATCAGTGAACAAGGTGATCAGCCCCAGCATTTT. It translates to CAISEQGDQPQHF.

As DNA, the CDR3 is TGTGCCAGCAGCCCCACCGACACCTCCTCTGGGGCCAACGTCCTGACTTTC. Protein: CASSPTDTSSGANVLTF. The V gene is TRBV7-2, the J gene TRBJ2-6; D gene uncertain. CDR3 size: 17 residues. Germline V gene data show CDR1 as SGHTA and CDR2 as FQGNSA. V was trimmed by 5 bases and J by 0 bases, leaving 14 bases between them.